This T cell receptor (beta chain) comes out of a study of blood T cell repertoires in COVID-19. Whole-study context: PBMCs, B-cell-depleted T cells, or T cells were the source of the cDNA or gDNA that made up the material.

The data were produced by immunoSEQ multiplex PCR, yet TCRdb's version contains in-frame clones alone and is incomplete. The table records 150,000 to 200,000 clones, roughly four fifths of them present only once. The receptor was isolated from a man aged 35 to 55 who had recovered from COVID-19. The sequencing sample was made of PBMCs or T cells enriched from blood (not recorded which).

The CDR3 reads CASSSRRETEAFF. The CDR3, as DNA: TGTGCCAGCAGTAGTAGGAGAGAAACTGAAGCTTTCTTT. J is TRBJ1-1 and V is TRBV6-2 or TRBV6-3; D gene unclear. The germline V gene encodes CDR1 MNHEY and CDR2 SVGEGT. This CDR3 is 13 amino acids long. Trimming pared 5 bases from V and 5 bases from J, leaving 12 bases between.